A single sample is the source of the 5 T cell receptor beta chains below, sequenced in a study of blood T cell repertoires in COVID-19. Assay used: immunoSEQ multiplex PCR; TCRdb lists only in-frame clones, some missing. The sample includes 200,000 or so clones, more than 75% of them seen just once. The sample was peripheral blood. These receptors all stem from a man aged 45 to 65 with acute or convalescent COVID-19.

The DNA of the CDR3 is TGTGCCAGCACGGGACAGGGGGGCACCTATAATTCACCCCTCCACTTT. Residues: CASTGQGGTYNSPLHF. The V and J genes are TRBV19 and TRBJ1-6, with TRBD1 identical over 11 bases. Germline CDR1 LNHDA, CDR2 SQIVND (reference sequence). V lost 9 bases and J lost 2; bases outside the gene matches: 6. The CDR3 is made up of 16 amino acids.

The rearrangement uses TRBV9 and TRBJ1-1; perhaps TRBD1 as D (6 bases). The CDR3 is 16 amino acids. V lost 0 bases to trimming and J lost 0 bases, with 12 bases between them. Looked up from germline, CDR1 is SGDLS and CDR2 is YYNGEE. The CDR3 DNA follows: TGTGCCAGCAGCGTAGGAGGGGGTGGCATGAACACTGAAGCTTTCTTT. This codes for CASSVGGGGMNTEAFF.

The chain recombines TRBV7-9 with TRBJ2-5; tentatively, D is TRBD2 (6 bases). Germline V gene lookup returns CDR1 SEHNR and CDR2 FQNEAQ (reference sequence). This CDR3 spans 14 amino acids. V was cut by 1 base and J by 5 bases, with 11 bases left in between. Here the CDR3 DNA reads TGTGCCAGCAGCTTAGGGACGGGACTGGAGACCCAGTACTTC. Its translation: CASSLGTGLETQYF.

The J gene is TRBJ1-6, the V gene TRBV5-1, with TRBD1 matching over 11 bases. This CDR3 spans 17 amino acids. From germline, CDR1 is SGHRS and CDR2 YFSETQ. V dropped 4 bases and J dropped 13; count of bases not matched to a gene: 16. The CDR3 reads CASSPWTGGPLIYPLHF. CDR3 nucleotide sequence: TGCGCCAGCAGCCCTTGGACAGGGGGCCCTCTCATTTATCCCCTCCACTTT.

This clone was recorded a few times. The CDR3 DNA follows: TGTGCCAGTAGTACGTGGCCAGTCCAAGAGACCCAGTACTTC. Translation: CASSTWPVQETQYF. This rearrangement joins TRBV19 to TRBJ2-5; D remains unclear. Trimming left V 4 bases short and J 1 base short, with 10 bases between. The CDR3 is made up of 14 amino acids. CDR1 and CDR2 (germline): LNHDA, SQIVND (reference sequence).